This record covers a single T cell receptor beta chain. Antigen unknown. This specimen comes from a study of graft-versus-host responses after intestinal transplantation. Sequencing used immunoSEQ multiplex PCR; TCRdb keeps in-frame clones, though not all of them. The sample consists of approximately 80,000 clones, roughly nine tenths of them appearing once. The V and J ends lost 3 bases and 8 bases, in that order; junction bases with no gene match: 10. The CDR3 consists of 15 residues. Germline V gives CDR1 SGHRS, CDR2 YFSETQ. The TCR sequence derives from a human donor who received an intestinal transplant. J is TRBJ2-1 and V is TRBV5-1; 8 bases match TRBD2. Sequenced material: unstimulated CD4+ T cells sorted from spleen or lymph node cells, taken before intestinal transplant. The CDR3 DNA follows: TGCGCCAGCAGCTCTAGCGGGCGAGAGAGGGATGAGCAGTTCTTC. Translating gives CASSSSGRERDEQFF.